These T cell receptor beta chains were read from a single sample in a study of shared clonotypes between healthy human individuals. TCRdb keeps only in-frame clones here, not all; method: immunoSEQ multiplex PCR. The data contain approximately 2.3 million clones, more than 80% of them seen just once; the ten biggest clones take up 0.35% to 0.5%. The sample was naive CD4+ T cells from PBMCs. The receptors were gathered from a young man in good health. Some clones in this sample may be carry-over from other donors' samples. Both conserved end residues are part of each CDR3. D genes are given only for firm matches. The listing skips clone size in some rows; elsewhere it reads once, few, many or a size class.

TRBJ2-3,.,.,TRBV7-9,CAGTSGTANRRTDTQYF,TGTGCCGGGACATCCGGGACTGCCAACCGACGCACAGATACGCAGTATTTT
TRBJ1-2,once,.,TRBV5-6,CASTREPAGYTF,TGTGCCAGCACCCGAGAACCGGCTGGCTACACCTTC
TRBJ1-1,few,.,TRBV19,CASSSTGNTEAFF,TGTGCCAGTAGTTCTACAGGGAACACTGAAGCTTTCTTT
TRBJ2-3,.,TRBD1,TRBV18,CASSPDRVALTDTQYF,TGTGCCAGCTCACCGGACAGGGTCGCCCTCACAGATACGCAGTATTTT
TRBJ1-5,.,.,TRBV7-2,CASSRQGPGGQHF,TGTGCCAGCAGCCGCCAGGGACCCGGAGGCCAGCATTTT
TRBJ2-7,once,.,TRBV19,CASSREPGREQYF,TGTGCCAGTAGTAGGGAGCCCGGACGCGAGCAGTACTTC
TRBJ1-1,.,.,TRBV18,CASSPTGYEAFF,TGTGCCAGCTCACCCACAGGTTATGAAGCTTTCTTT
TRBJ2-3,.,.,TRBV5-1,CASSLTAVTDTQYF,TGCGCCAGCAGCTTAACGGCAGTCACAGATACGCAGTATTTT
TRBJ1-1,.,TRBD1,TRBV28,CASRGDRANTEAFF,TGTGCCAGCAGAGGTGACAGGGCGAACACTGAAGCTTTCTTT
TRBJ2-1,.,.,TRBV29-1,CSVGTHLSSYNEQFF,TGCAGCGTTGGGACCCATCTTTCGTCCTACAATGAGCAGTTCTTC
TRBJ1-5,.,.,TRBV7-9,CASSLNWNQPQHF,TGTGCCAGCAGCTTAAACTGGAATCAGCCCCAGCATTTT
TRBJ2-2,.,TRBD1,TRBV29-1,CSVDDRGLGNTGELFF,TGCAGCGTTGACGACAGGGGGCTGGGGAACACCGGGGAGCTGTTTTTT
TRBJ2-5,.,.,TRBV5-1,CASRQPGETQYF,TGCGCCAGCAGGCAACCTGGGGAGACCCAGTACTTC
TRBJ1-4,once,TRBD1,TRBV6-5,CASRPPGQTNEKLFF,TGTGCCAGCAGACCGCCGGGACAGACTAATGAAAAACTGTTTTTT